The 4 T cell receptor beta chains listed next were all sequenced from one sample in a study of T cell responses to AZD1222 COVID-19 vaccine. The assay was immunoSEQ multiplex PCR, and TCRdb's table has in-frame clones only and misses some. The repertoire has 100,000 to 150,000 clones, 85% to 90% of them found once; the top ten carry more than 20%. This specimen consisted of peripheral blood, obtained on day 0 of AZD1222 vaccination. These receptors were obtained from an adult in good health.

This sequence joins TRBV11-2 and TRBJ1-2, with unresolved D. CDR1 is SGHAT, CDR2 FQNNGV, per germline. This CDR3 has 14 residues. The V end was cut by 5 bases, the J end by 7 bases, with 17 bases between. This chain's CDR3 is CASSGRGGLRGYTF. The CDR3 DNA follows: TGTGCCAGCAGCGGGAGAGGAGGACTTCGTGGCTACACCTTC. The full variable domain, rest sourced from reference TRBV11-2 and TRBJ1-2, is EAGVAQSPRYKIIEKRQSVAFWCNPISGHATLYWYQQILGQGPKLLIQFQNNGVVDDSQLPKDRFSAERLKGVDSTLKIQPAKLEDSAVYLCASSGRGGLRGYTFGSGTRLTVV.

The V gene is TRBV9, the J gene TRBJ2-3, with 9 nucleotides matching TRBD2. This CDR3 region has 16 residues. V lost 0 bases to trimming and J lost 6 bases; unmatched junction nucleotides: 8. The V gene's germline CDR1 is SGDLS and CDR2 YYNGEE. The CDR3 region has the DNA TGTGCCAGCAGCGTAGAGCTTCTCCTAGCGGGGGATACGCAGTATTTT. This encodes CASSVELLLAGDTQYF.

The CDR3 is CASSFGVQGIRGYTF. The CDR3 bases are TGTGCCAGCAGCTTTGGAGTACAGGGTATTCGAGGCTACACCTTC. V and J are TRBV11-2 and TRBJ1-2; a weak D match, TRBD1 (6 bases). Trimming pared 3 bases from V and 8 bases from J, leaving 19 bases between. CDR1 and CDR2 from the germline V gene are SGHAT and FQNNGV. CDR3 length equals 15 residues.

The V gene is TRBV19, the J gene TRBJ1-1; unclear D gene. The CDR3 is 14 amino acids. Germline V gene lookup returns CDR1 LNHDA and CDR2 SQIVND (reference sequence). V dropped 4 bases and J dropped 0 bases, with 9 bases sitting between them. The CDR3 is CASSTGLMNTEAFF. Written as DNA, the CDR3 is TGTGCCAGTAGTACCGGGCTTATGAACACTGAAGCTTTCTTT.